One sample yielded the 23 T cell receptor beta chains listed below, sequenced in a study of blood T cells in healthy people across ages (dated by TCRdb to the mid-2010s). Library creation used 5' RACE. TCRdb records Illumina HiSeq 2500 as the sequencer. A second PCR of roughly 7 to 12 cycles was run with a J-beta primer mix and a sample-barcoded 5' primer. The public sequencing data were trimmed at Q25 with fastp and processed into clonotypes with MiXCR by TCRdb, which kept only in-frame beta chains. CDR3 protein sequences are deduplicated, and each keeps its most common genes and DNA. Within this sample are about 1,500,000 distinct CDR3 sequences, with approximately 30% of them counted one time only. The ten biggest clones cover around 7.7% of the sample. The sequencing input was blood. These receptors were taken from a woman between 25 and 40 years old in good health.

The V call is TRBV3-1, the J call TRBJ1-5; D is unclear. CDR3 length equals 12 residues. Germline V CDR1 and CDR2: LGHDT, YNNKEL (reference sequence). V dropped 5 bases and J dropped 7 bases, with 9 bases sitting between them. As DNA, the CDR3 is TGTGCCAGCAGCGGCCCAGGACAGCCCCAGCATTTT. Translated: CASSGPGQPQHF.

There are many counts of this clonotype. The J gene is TRBJ2-6, the V gene TRBV7-3; D not certain. V gave up 3 bases and J gave up 0 bases, with 6 bases separating them. From germline, CDR1 is SGHTA and CDR2 FQGTGA. This CDR3 has 15 residues. In DNA form, the CDR3 reads TGTGCCAGCAGCTTTCACAGCTCTGGGGCCAACGTCCTGACTTTC. This translates into CASSFHSSGANVLTF. The whole variable domain, remainder taken from reference TRBV7-3 and TRBJ2-6, is GAGVSQTPSNKVTEKGKYVELRCDPISGHTALYWYRQSLGQGPEFLIYFQGTGAADDSGLPNDRFFAVRPEGSVSTLKIQRTERGDSAVYLCASSFHSSGANVLTFGAGSRLTVL.

The chain links TRBV29-1 to TRBJ2-5; 8 nucleotides line up with TRBD2. The trim removed 1 base at V and 1 base at J, leaving 5 bases unmatched. The CDR3 runs 15 residues. Germline values: CDR1 SQVTM, CDR2 ANQGSEA. This CDR3 reads CSVEGSGMSQETQYF. CDR3 coding DNA: TGCAGCGTTGAAGGTAGCGGGATGTCCCAAGAGACCCAGTACTTC.

The sample holds a few counts of this clonotype. The rearrangement joins TRBV6-6 to TRBJ1-2; a weak D match, TRBD1 (6 bases). The CDR3 length is 15 residues. V shed 2 bases and J shed 3 bases, with 13 bases lying between them. Germline-derived CDR1 and CDR2 are MNHNY and SVGAGI (reference sequence). CDR3 region: CASSYPERGDYGYTF. The CDR3, as DNA: TGTGCCAGCAGTTACCCCGAGAGGGGGGACTATGGCTACACCTTC.

This clonotype was seen repeatedly, ten times or more. The gene calls are TRBV20-1 and TRBJ2-1; D possibly matches TRBD1 or TRBD2 (5 bases each). V dropped 1 base and J dropped 6 bases, with 13 bases sitting between them. Germline loops: CDR1 DFQATT, CDR2 SNEGSKA (reference sequence). The CDR3 length is 14 residues. The CDR3 bases are TGCAGTGCTAGAGTTCGAGGGACCCCCAATGAGCAGTTCTTC. It codes for CSARVRGTPNEQFF.

This clonotype has just a few counts. The chain recombines TRBV7-2 with TRBJ2-2, with 12 positions matching TRBD2. The CDR3 spans 19 residues. The germline gives CDR1 SGHTA, CDR2 FQGNSA. J gave up 4 bases and V 4 bases, and 13 bases lay outside the gene matches. Written as DNA, the CDR3 is TGTGCCAGCAGCTCAACCCTAGCGGGGGGGCCCAGGATCACCGGGGAGCTGTTTTTT. It specifies CASSSTLAGGPRITGELFF.

This clonotype was seen ten or more times. Just one base apart from a much larger clone, this may be a read error. V is TRBV2 and J is TRBJ2-7; D remains ambiguous. Germline V gives CDR1 SNHLY, CDR2 FYNNEI. Trimming removed 7 bases from V and 0 bases from J, with 4 bases in between. The CDR3 runs to 11 residues. CDR3 residues: CASTPSYEQYF. The CDR3 DNA sequence: TGTGCCAGCACCCCCTCCTACGAGCAGTACTTC.

This clonotype has ten or more counts. The rearrangement links TRBV7-3 to TRBJ2-1, with unresolved D. Germline V lookup: CDR1 SGHTA, CDR2 FQGTGA. The CDR3 extends over 16 amino acids. V lost 2 bases and J lost 5, with 16 bases in between. Written as DNA, the CDR3 is TGTGCCAGCAGCTTATCGGCCCCGTTGAGAGACAATGAGCAGTTCTTC. Its translation: CASSLSAPLRDNEQFF.

Regarding this clonotype: One junction end disagrees with the germline gene, perhaps due to a read error. V gene TRBV15 combines with J gene TRBJ1-1, with 7 bases identical to TRBD1. CDR1 is LNHNV and CDR2 is YYDKDF in the germline V gene (reference sequence). The CDR3 loop spans 14 amino acids. The CDR3 coding sequence is TGTGCCGCCAGCACAGACAGGGTGAACACTGAAGCTTTCTTT. It codes for CAASTDRVNTEAFF.

The chain recombines TRBV9 with TRBJ2-7, with D tentatively TRBD2 (5 bases). The CDR3 covers 14 residues. Trimming took off 0 bases at V and 5 bases at J, with 12 bases between the two ends. Germline V gives CDR1 SGDLS, CDR2 YYNGEE. The CDR3 spells CASSVVGVGDEQYF. The CDR3 DNA follows: TGTGCCAGCAGCGTAGTTGGGGTCGGGGACGAGCAGTACTTC.

This rearrangement joins TRBV5-1 to TRBJ1-6, with a possible D match to TRBD1 (6 bases). V dropped 2 bases and J dropped 7 bases, with 10 bases sitting between them. This CDR3 region has 14 residues. The germline CDR1 and CDR2 sequences are SGHRS and YFSETQ. In nucleotides, the CDR3 is TGCGCCAGCAGCTTTACAGGGACGAATTCACCCCTCCACTTT. Protein product: CASSFTGTNSPLHF.

The rearrangement uses TRBV7-2 and TRBJ2-7; D possibly corresponds to TRBD2 (6 bases). The CDR3 extends over 16 amino acids. Germline CDR1 is SGHTA and CDR2 is FQGNSA. The V end lost 1 base, the J end lost 7 bases, and 20 bases lay between the germline ends. CDR3 loop: CASSLGLSVARGEQYF. The CDR3, as DNA: TGTGCCAGCAGCTTAGGGCTATCGGTAGCGCGGGGAGAGCAGTACTTC.

The chain joins TRBV29-1 to TRBJ2-3; the D gene is possibly TRBD2 (5 bases). Germline V gene data show CDR1 as SQVTM and CDR2 as ANQGSEA. This CDR3 has 11 amino acids. Trimming left V 5 bases short and J 3 bases short, with 6 bases between. This chain's CDR3 is CSVRRTDTQYF. The CDR3 DNA reads TGCAGCGTTCGGAGGACAGATACGCAGTATTTT.

This clonotype was recorded at least ten times. J is TRBJ1-1 and V is TRBV5-5, with D unclear. The germline V gene has CDR1 SGHKS and CDR2 YYEKEE (reference sequence). V dropped 0 bases and J dropped 1 base, with 7 bases sitting between them. CDR3 length equals 14 residues. CDR3 in DNA: TGTGCCAGCAGCTTGGGGGCGACGAACACTGAAGCTTTCTTT. As protein: CASSLGATNTEAFF.

This clonotype was observed a handful of times. The V call is TRBV29-1, the J call TRBJ1-1; a weak D match, TRBD1 (5 bases). Germline V gene data show CDR1 as SQVTM and CDR2 as ANQGSEA. The CDR3 has 13 residues. V was clipped by 2 bases and J by 3 bases, with 10 bases between them. The CDR3 protein is CSVEKTAYTEAFF. In nucleotides, the CDR3 is TGCAGCGTTGAAAAGACAGCTTACACTGAAGCTTTCTTT.

This rearrangement joins TRBV3-1 to TRBJ2-3; 10 positions agree with TRBD2. The length of the CDR3 is 17 residues. From germline, CDR1 is LGHDT and CDR2 YNNKEL (reference sequence). With V trimmed by 1 base and J by 0 bases, 4 bases remained unmatched. CDR3 sequence (DNA): TGTGCCAGCAGCCAAGCCGGAGCGGGGGGGAGCACAGATACGCAGTATTTT. Translating gives CASSQAGAGGSTDTQYF.

The chain has TRBV15 and TRBJ2-4; tentatively, D is TRBD1 or TRBD2 (5 bases each). The V gene lost 2 bases and the J gene lost 1 base, with 15 bases spanning the gap. Looked up from germline, CDR1 is LNHNV and CDR2 is YYDKDF (reference sequence). The CDR3 spans 17 residues. The CDR3 coding sequence is TGTGCCACCAGCAGAAGGTCCGGGACGCCGGCCAAAAACATTCAGTACTTC. Its protein product is CATSRRSGTPAKNIQYF. The full variable domain, completed using reference TRBV15 and TRBJ2-4, is DAMVIQNPRYQVTQFGKPVTLSCSQTLNHNVMYWYQQKSSQAPKLLFHYYDKDFNNEADTPDNFQSRRPNTSFCFLDIRSPGLGDTAMYLCATSRRSGTPAKNIQYFGAGTRLSVL.

The J gene is TRBJ1-1, the V gene TRBV6-5; the D is unclear. The CDR3 sequence is 13 residues long. Germline V gene data show CDR1 as MNHEY and CDR2 as SVGAGI. V gave up 6 bases and J gave up 4 bases, with 12 bases separating them. For the CDR3, the DNA is TGTGCCAGCAGCCGCGGGGTAGGCACTGAAGCTTTCTTT. As protein: CASSRGVGTEAFF.

This clonotype was seen many times. The rearrangement uses TRBV29-1 and TRBJ1-5; no firm D call. There are 13 residues in the CDR3. Trimming left V 7 bases short and J 4 bases short, with 14 bases between. Germline-derived CDR1 and CDR2 are SQVTM and ANQGSEA. The CDR3 reads CSAARGTNQPQHF. DNA for the CDR3: TGCAGCGCCGCACGGGGTACTAATCAGCCCCAGCATTTT.

The rearrangement links TRBV29-1 to TRBJ2-1; weak D call: TRBD2 (7 bases). CDR3 length: 15 residues. The V gene's germline CDR1 is SQVTM and CDR2 ANQGSEA. The V end lost 4 bases, the J end lost 0 bases, and 13 bases lay between the germline ends. The CDR3 spells CSVVGGESSYNEQFF. CDR3 DNA sequence: TGCAGCGTTGTAGGGGGGGAGAGCTCCTACAATGAGCAGTTCTTC.

This clonotype was observed a handful of times. The chain is built from TRBV3-1 and TRBJ2-1; the D gene could be TRBD1 or TRBD2 (5 bases each). V lost 5 bases and J lost 6, with 14 bases in between. The CDR3 loop spans 14 amino acids. Germline V lookup: CDR1 LGHDT, CDR2 YNNKEL (reference sequence). The CDR3 nucleotides are TGTGCCAGCAGCTTGGGACGACTCTCCAATGAGCAGTTCTTC. Its protein product is CASSLGRLSNEQFF.

This clonotype was detected only a few times. This chain joins TRBV12-5 and TRBJ2-1; D might be TRBD1 (6 bases). CDR1 and CDR2 (germline): LGHNT, FRNRAP. The CDR3 is made up of 13 amino acids. V dropped 3 bases and J dropped 8 bases, with 11 bases sitting between them. The CDR3 sequence: CASGFIQGHEQFF. The CDR3 region has the DNA TGTGCTAGTGGTTTTATACAGGGACATGAGCAGTTCTTC.

For this clonotype: This CDR3 fails to terminate in the conserved phenylalanine or tryptophan, so it likely reflects a read error. V and J are TRBV12-3 or TRBV12-4 and TRBJ2-5, with 8 bases fitting TRBD2. CDR3 length: 14 residues. V lost 6 bases and J lost 3; bases outside the gene matches: 6. CDR3: CASSSGTRKETQYV. CDR3 sequence (DNA): TGTGCCAGCAGCTCCGGGACTAGGAAAGAGACCCAGTACGTC.